The rows below give T cell receptor beta chains drawn from one sample of a study of control samples from healthy donors and cancer patients. Profiled with immunoSEQ multiplex PCR; TCRdb holds only in-frame clones, not every one. The sample lists 260,000 or so clones; roughly 87% were seen once. Sequences were obtained from PBMCs. These receptors were collected from a woman aged 55-69 years with lung cancer. Both conserved end residues are part of each CDR3. Each record gives: J gene, V gene, D gene, clone size, CDR3 protein, CDR3 DNA. The D gene is left open where the match is weak. Rows give clone size only sometimes, using once, few, many, or a class for an expanded clone.

>TRBJ2-3|TRBV9|.|.
CASSAQPAEYTDTQYF
TGTGCCAGCAGCGCACAACCAGCGGAGTACACAGATACGCAGTATTTT
>TRBJ2-1|TRBV5-1|TRBD2|.
CASSRREGHEQFF
TGCGCCAGCAGCAGACGGGAGGGCCATGAGCAGTTCTTC
>TRBJ1-2|TRBV11-2|.|.
CASSPQVGGYTF
TGTGCCAGCAGCCCTCAGGTAGGGGGCTACACCTTC
>TRBJ2-5|TRBV19|TRBD2|.
CASSLAGGLLETQYF
TGTGCCAGTAGTTTAGCGGGAGGACTCCTAGAGACCCAGTACTTC
>TRBJ1-4|TRBV19|.|.
CASSTGEYEKLFF
TGTGCCAGTAGTACGGGAGAGTATGAAAAACTGTTTTTT
>TRBJ1-2|TRBV5-1|.|.
CASGPGHTAGYGYTF
TGCGCCAGCGGACCTGGACACACCGCCGGCTATGGCTACACCTTC
>TRBJ2-7|TRBV6-5|.|.
CASTGHTYEQYF
TGTGCCAGCACCGGACACACCTACGAGCAGTACTTC
>TRBJ1-4|TRBV29-1|.|.
CSVQPRAGDEKLFF
TGCAGCGTGCAGCCTCGGGCGGGGGATGAAAAACTGTTTTTT
>TRBJ2-1|TRBV6-1|.|once
CASSSRGSDNEQFF
TGTGCCAGCAGTTCCCGGGGTAGCGACAATGAGCAGTTCTTC
>TRBJ2-7|TRBV5-1|.|.
CASSPTGSTSQYF
TGCGCCAGCAGCCCGACAGGATCTACGAGTCAGTACTTC
>TRBJ2-3|TRBV6-5|.|once
CATAWDFNTDTQYF
TGTGCCACCGCCTGGGATTTTAACACAGATACGCAGTATTTT
>TRBJ2-5|TRBV24-1|TRBD1|.
CATSEWTGGRETQYF
TGTGCCACCAGTGAGTGGACAGGGGGCAGAGAGACCCAGTACTTC
>TRBJ2-5|TRBV29-1|.|.
CSVVPIQGLGQETQYF
TGCAGCGTTGTCCCCATACAGGGTTTGGGGCAAGAGACCCAGTACTTC
>TRBJ1-1|TRBV9|TRBD1|.
CASNQGAADTEAFF
TGTGCCAGCAACCAGGGGGCAGCGGACACTGAAGCTTTCTTT
>TRBJ1-6|TRBV2|.|.
CASSARGRNSPLHF
TGTGCCAGCAGTGCCCGGGGCCGAAATTCACCCCTCCACTTT
>TRBJ1-1|TRBV7-9|TRBD1|.
CASSTGTGGVTEAFF
TGTGCCAGCAGCACCGGGACAGGGGGGGTCACTGAAGCTTTCTTT
>TRBJ1-1|TRBV9|.|.
CASSANIGVTEAFF
TGTGCCAGCAGCGCCAATATTGGGGTCACTGAAGCTTTCTTT
>TRBJ2-1|TRBV19|.|few
CASSLVYNEQFF
TGTGCCAGTAGCCTAGTCTACAATGAGCAGTTCTTC
>TRBJ1-1|TRBV23-1|.|.
CASTSTGVNTEAFF
TGCGCCAGCACCTCCACGGGGGTGAACACTGAAGCTTTCTTT
>TRBJ2-3|TRBV4-2|.|.
CASSQRGLWGDTQYF
TGTGCCAGCAGCCAACGGGGGCTTTGGGGGGATACGCAGTATTTT
>TRBJ1-4|TRBV6-5|TRBD1|.
CASSYLQGAPNEKLFF
TGTGCCAGCAGTTACCTACAGGGGGCGCCTAATGAAAAACTGTTTTTT
>TRBJ1-1|TRBV11-2|.|.
CASSLGAGTEAFF
TGTGCCAGCAGCTTAGGGGCGGGGACTGAAGCTTTCTTT
>TRBJ1-4|TRBV2|.|.
CASRGAEKLFF
TGTGCCAGCAGAGGGGCGGAAAAACTGTTTTTT
>TRBJ2-2|TRBV10-3|TRBD1|.
CAISDWDRYTGELFF
TGTGCCATCAGTGATTGGGACAGATACACCGGGGAGCTGTTTTTT
>TRBJ2-1|TRBV3-1/TRBV3-2|.|once
CASSLYTRYNEQFF
TGTGCCAGCAGCCTGTACACCCGCTACAATGAGCAGTTCTTC
>TRBJ1-4|TRBV27|.|.
CASRKNRGGGEKLFF
TGTGCCAGCAGAAAGAATAGGGGAGGGGGTGAAAAACTGTTTTTT
>TRBJ2-3|TRBV2|.|.
CASRDRTASTDTQYF
TGTGCCAGCAGGGACCGGACAGCTAGCACAGATACGCAGTATTTT
>TRBJ1-2|TRBV19|TRBD1|.
CASSAGQGRAYGYTF
TGTGCCAGTAGTGCCGGACAGGGACGGGCCTATGGCTACACCTTC
>TRBJ1-3|TRBV5-4|TRBD1|.
CASSGTGGGGNTIYF
TGTGCCAGCAGCGGGACAGGTGGAGGTGGAAACACCATATATTTT
>TRBJ2-1|TRBV27|.|once
CASSSSVPPYNEQFF
TGTGCCAGCAGTTCCTCGGTTCCTCCCTACAATGAGCAGTTCTTC
>TRBJ2-6|TRBV5-1|TRBD2|.
CASSLLATTNVLTF
TGCGCCAGCAGCCTACTAGCGACGACCAACGTCCTGACTTTC
>TRBJ1-4|TRBV29-1|TRBD1|.
CSVGNRGRTEKLFF
TGCAGCGTTGGAAACAGGGGGAGGACTGAAAAACTGTTTTTT
>TRBJ2-1|TRBV28|.|.
CASSLSGYIEQFF
TGTGCCAGCAGTTTATCAGGGTACATTGAGCAGTTCTTC
>TRBJ1-1|TRBV29-1|.|.
CSASEGTNTEAFF
TGCAGCGCCTCTGAAGGGACGAACACTGAAGCTTTCTTT
>TRBJ2-6|TRBV19|.|once
CASSSRSSGANVLTF
TGTGCCAGTAGTTCACGCTCCTCTGGGGCCAACGTCCTGACTTTC
>TRBJ2-3|TRBV6-2/TRBV6-3|.|.
CASSSGPPTDTQYF
TGTGCCAGCAGTTCGGGACCCCCCACAGATACGCAGTATTTT
>TRBJ1-4|TRBV19|.|.
CASSTVGAHDEKLFF
TGTGCCAGTAGTACCGTGGGGGCCCACGATGAAAAACTGTTTTTT
>TRBJ2-3|TRBV5-4|TRBD2|.
CASAEGGSGGTDTQYF
TGTGCCAGCGCCGAAGGCGGTAGCGGGGGTACAGATACGCAGTATTTT
>TRBJ1-2|TRBV7-3|TRBD1|.
CASSMTGAGDGYTF
TGTGCCAGCAGCATGACAGGGGCGGGGGATGGCTACACCTTC
>TRBJ2-1|TRBV28|.|.
CASSLSSGLAGVFYNEQFF
TGTGCCAGCAGTTTATCTTCCGGGTTGGCAGGGGTTTTCTACAATGAGCAGTTCTTC
>TRBJ1-1|TRBV18|.|.
CASSLIPAEAFF
TGTGCCAGCTCACTTATACCCGCTGAAGCTTTCTTT
>TRBJ2-1|TRBV9|.|.
CASSVRGTDNEQFF
TGTGCCAGCAGCGTAAGGGGGACGGACAATGAGCAGTTCTTC
>TRBJ2-5|TRBV12-3/TRBV12-4|.|.
CASSEYQETQYF
TGTGCCAGCAGTGAGTACCAAGAGACCCAGTACTTC
>TRBJ1-1|TRBV28|.|.
CASSLAGTTNTEAFF
TGTGCCAGCAGTCTCGCCGGGACAACGAACACTGAAGCTTTCTTT
>TRBJ2-7|TRBV5-1|TRBD1|.
CASSLVQGYEQYF
TGCGCCAGCAGTTTGGTACAGGGGTACGAGCAGTACTTC
>TRBJ1-1|TRBV28|.|.
CASSLLRESEAFF
TGTGCCAGCAGTTTACTCAGGGAATCTGAAGCTTTCTTT
>TRBJ2-1|TRBV30|TRBD2|few
CAWTNGLANEQFF
TGTGCCTGGACTAACGGACTAGCCAATGAGCAGTTCTTC
>TRBJ2-1|TRBV7-2|.|.
CASRPFLAPVDEQFF
TGTGCCAGCAGACCCTTTCTAGCGCCTGTCGATGAGCAGTTCTTC
>TRBJ2-3|TRBV7-7|TRBD1|.
CASSAYRGSTDTQYF
TGTGCCAGCAGCGCCTACAGGGGTAGCACAGATACGCAGTATTTT
>TRBJ2-7|TRBV19|TRBD1|.
CASRSRDRGPYEQYF
TGTGCCAGTAGGTCAAGGGACAGGGGGCCGTACGAGCAGTACTTC
>TRBJ1-6|TRBV2|.|.
CASSVEGGNSPLHF
TGTGCCAGCAGTGTCGAAGGCGGGAATTCACCCCTCCACTTT
>TRBJ2-7|TRBV13|.|.
CASSLRQGRGEQYF
TGTGCCAGCAGCTTACGACAGGGGAGGGGCGAGCAGTACTTC
>TRBJ1-1|TRBV7-2|TRBD1|.
CASSFGQGTKAFF
TGTGCCAGCAGCTTTGGACAGGGGACCAAAGCTTTCTTT
>TRBJ1-5|TRBV7-2|.|.
CASSLEGFSNQPQHF
TGTGCCAGCAGCTTGGAGGGGTTTAGCAATCAGCCCCAGCATTTT
>TRBJ2-1|TRBV19|.|.
CASSPSYYNEQFF
TGTGCCAGTAGTCCAAGTTACTACAATGAGCAGTTCTTC
>TRBJ2-3|TRBV2|.|.
CASQDSYPQDTQYF
TGTGCCTCCCAAGACAGTTATCCCCAAGATACGCAGTATTTT
>TRBJ1-1|TRBV5-1|.|.
CASSPGASDTEAFF
TGCGCCAGCAGCCCGGGGGCAAGCGACACTGAAGCTTTCTTT
>TRBJ2-5|TRBV13|.|.
CASSLGRGLQETQYF
TGTGCCAGCAGCTTAGGGCGGGGGCTTCAGGAGACCCAGTACTTC
>TRBJ1-2|TRBV29-1|.|.
CSVEGMGGPYGYTF
TGCAGCGTTGAGGGGATGGGGGGGCCCTATGGCTACACCTTC